In this sample, the clone carrying this T cell receptor beta chain turned up once. These data come from a study of blood T cell repertoires in COVID-19. Study background: COVID-19 samples, acute and convalescent, were from the United States, Italy and Spain. The analysed material was cDNA or gDNA that came from T cells, B-cell-depleted T cells, or PBMCs.

The germline V gene has CDR1 SGHAT and CDR2 FQNNGV. This CDR3 is built from 16 residues. V lost 1 base, J lost 0 bases, and 9 bases lay in between. Repertoires were generated with immunoSEQ multiplex PCR, while TCRdb's copy carries only in-frame clones and drops some. Of about 400,000 clones in the sample, more than 85% were seen once. This sequence originates from a woman under 40 with acute or convalescent COVID-19. V usage is TRBV11-2 and J usage is TRBJ2-2, with D perhaps matching TRBD2 (6 bases). Sequencing input: peripheral blood. The CDR3 nucleotides read TGTGCCAGCAGCTTAGGAAGGAGGGCGAACACCGGGGAGCTGTTTTTT. Residues: CASSLGRRANTGELFF.